This T cell receptor (beta chain) was found in a study of monozygotic twins with inflammatory bowel disease. Collection of a roughly 2.7 ml blood sample took place per donor. Study results and caveats: Lower sharing of clonotypes with other individuals was seen in IBD patients than in healthy twins. This was most marked in patients showing signs of disease activity. A reduction in TCRbeta diversity (inverse Simpson) was seen in IBD patients relative to healthy co-twins.

TCRdb re-called the 5' RACE reads, yielding one record per CDR3 amino acid sequence without DNA. The sample table includes 400,000 to 500,000 distinct CDR3 sequences. This CDR3 is built from 14 residues. Germline values: CDR1 DFQATT, CDR2 SNEGSKA (reference sequence). As concerns this clonotype: What it recognizes is unknown.

Sequencing input: blood. The TCR was taken from a human donor with ulcerative colitis or Crohn's disease, or a healthy co-twin of an affected twin (not recorded which). The chain recombines TRBV20-1 with TRBJ2-3. CDR3 sequence: CSARGTLNRDTQYF.